The 21 T cell receptor beta chains reported below all come from one sample, sequenced in a study of breast tumors, draining lymph nodes, adjacent tissues. The lymph nodes were axillary draining lymph nodes from breast cancer patients. Using its own MiXCR run on the multiplex PCR reads, TCRdb lists one record per CDR3 protein. The sample contains about 100,000 distinct CDR3 sequences, 20% to 25% of which appear only once. Source material: axillary lymph node tissue. The source of these receptors is a female donor with breast cancer. Some clones in this sample may be carry-over from other donors' samples.

This clonotype has just a few counts. The CDR3 coding sequence is TGCGCCAGCAGCCGAGGACAGGAGGGGGTTGGTTCGTTCTTC. The encoded protein is CASSRGQEGVGSFF. This chain connects TRBV4-1 to TRBJ2-1, with a possible D match to TRBD1 (7 bases). With 4 bases removed from V and 15 bases from J, the gap between germline ends came to 22 bases. CDR1 MGHRA and CDR2 YSYEKL come from the germline V gene. CDR3 length equals 14 residues.

This clonotype was found many times. V and J are TRBV5-1 and TRBJ2-3; a possible D gene is TRBD2 (6 bases). This CDR3 region has 14 residues. Germline V CDR1 and CDR2: SGHRS, YFSETQ. Trimming left V 3 bases short and J 5 bases short, with 13 bases between. For the CDR3, the DNA is TGCGCCAGCAGCTCCCGGTCCGGGGGAGATACGCAGTATTTT. The encoded protein is CASSSRSGGDTQYF.

In its sample, this clonotype was seen a few times. This rearrangement joins TRBV5-4 to TRBJ2-2; 11 nucleotides line up with TRBD2. V lost 4 bases, J lost 5 bases, and 4 bases stayed unmatched. Germline CDR1 and CDR2: SGHNT and YYREEE (reference sequence). The CDR3 runs 15 residues. The CDR3 reads CASSPRTSGTGELFF. CDR3 nucleotides: TGTGCCAGCAGCCCCAGGACTAGCGGGACCGGGGAGCTGTTTTTT.

This clonotype showed up many times. The chain couples TRBV10-1 to TRBJ2-5, with 8 bases aligning to TRBD2. The CDR3 is 16 amino acids. Germline loops: CDR1 WNHNN, CDR2 SYGVQD (reference sequence). J gave up 1 base and V 2 bases, and 6 bases lay outside the gene matches. CDR3 DNA sequence: TGCGCCAGCAGTGAGGGGGTAGCGGGGAGCCAAGAGACCCAGTACTTC. It encodes CASSEGVAGSQETQYF.

The chain is built from TRBV6-2 or TRBV6-3 and TRBJ2-3; TRBD2 matches at 9 bases. Trimming took 5 bases from V and 3 from J; bases not matched to a gene: 6. CDR1 is MNHEY, CDR2 SVGEGT, per germline. The CDR3 runs to 15 residues. CDR3 in DNA: TGTGCCAGCAGTCATGGCGGGGGGGCGACAGATACGCAGTATTTT. Its translation: CASSHGGGATDTQYF.

In its sample, this clonotype was seen many times. This chain connects TRBV4-1 to TRBJ2-3, with D unresolved. Germline-derived CDR1 and CDR2 are MGHRA and YSYEKL. V shed 0 bases and J shed 3 bases, with 10 bases lying between them. This CDR3 contains 15 residues. The CDR3 DNA is TGCGCCAGCAGCCAAGAACAAGAGGTGACAGATACGCAGTATTTT. Translation gives CASSQEQEVTDTQYF.

This clonotype was seen ten or more times. The gene calls are TRBV4-1 and TRBJ2-3; no definite D call. Germline CDR1 MGHRA, CDR2 YSYEKL. The V end lost 1 base, the J end lost 3 bases, and 8 bases lay between the germline ends. The CDR3 consists of 14 residues. CDR3 region: CASSQGKWTDTQYF. In DNA form, the CDR3 reads TGCGCCAGCAGCCAAGGCAAATGGACAGATACGCAGTATTTT.

The table lists this clonotype with many counts. The rearrangement joins TRBV10-3 to TRBJ1-2; 7 nucleotides line up with TRBD1. Germline CDR1 reads ENHRY; CDR2 reads SYGVKD. V lost 0 bases, J lost 8 bases, and 0 bases stayed unmatched. The CDR3 contains 12 residues. CDR3 residues: CAISESGGGYTF. The CDR3 coding sequence is TGTGCCATCAGTGAGTCAGGGGGCGGCTACACCTTC.

This clonotype was seen repeatedly, ten times or more. CDR3 nucleotide sequence: TGTGCCAGCAGCCCGTTTTCTCGCGGGAGCTCCTACGAGCAGTACTTC. It specifies CASSPFSRGSSYEQYF. The chain employs TRBV11-2 and TRBJ2-7; the match to TRBD2 covers 7 bases. This CDR3 is built from 16 residues. V lost 5 bases and J lost 0; bases outside the gene matches: 10. Per germline, CDR1 SGHAT and CDR2 FQNNGV.

As to this clonotype: Being one base from a much bigger clone, this may be a read error. This sequence joins TRBV5-8 and TRBJ2-1; TRBD1 might be the D (7 bases). The CDR3 is 16 amino acids. Germline CDR1 and CDR2: SGHTS and YDEGEE. The V end lost 4 bases, the J end lost 0 bases, and 14 bases lay between the germline ends. The CDR3 protein is CASSRQGGSSYNEQFF. In DNA form, the CDR3 reads TGTGCCAGCAGCCGTCAGGGGGGTAGCTCCTACAATGAGCAGTTCTTC.

This clonotype was seen at least ten times. The chain is built from TRBV6-5 and TRBJ1-3; D perhaps matches TRBD1 (5 bases). This CDR3 has 16 residues. With 2 bases removed from V and 3 bases from J, the gap between germline ends came to 14 bases. The germline CDR1 and CDR2 sequences are MNHEY and SVGAGI. CDR3 sequence reads: CASSYARAPLGNTIYF. CDR3 DNA: TGTGCCAGCAGTTACGCCAGGGCCCCGCTTGGAAACACCATATATTTT.

This clonotype was seen repeatedly, ten times or more. The chain combines TRBV20-1 with TRBJ1-3; no reliable D call. CDR1 is DFQATT and CDR2 is SNEGSKA in the germline V gene (reference sequence). This CDR3 spans 13 amino acids. The V and J ends lost 3 bases and 7 bases respectively, with 13 bases between them. The CDR3 DNA sequence: TGCAGTGCTAGTAACCCCTTGATGAACACCATATATTTT. This codes for CSASNPLMNTIYF.

This clonotype was counted ten times or more. The chain couples TRBV5-1 to TRBJ1-6; D remains ambiguous. Trimming took 0 bases from V and 8 from J, leaving 12 bases between them. Germline CDR1 and CDR2: SGHRS and YFSETQ. CDR3 length equals 15 residues. CDR3 loop: CASSLGSSKDSPLHF. DNA of the CDR3: TGCGCCAGCAGCTTGGGTTCCTCCAAGGATTCACCCCTCCACTTT. Looking up the rest from reference TRBV5-1 and TRBJ1-6 gives the full variable domain: KAGVTQTPRYLIKTRGQQVTLSCSPISGHRSVSWYQQTPGQGLQFLFEYFSETQRNKGNFPGRFSGRQFSNSRSEMNVSTLELGDSALYLCASSLGSSKDSPLHFGNGTRLTVT.

This clonotype has ten or more counts. The chain employs TRBV20-1 and TRBJ2-5; D might be TRBD1 or TRBD2, each matching 5 bases. V lost 3 bases and J 4 bases, leaving 15 bases between the germline ends. Germline V gene data show CDR1 as DFQATT and CDR2 as SNEGSKA (reference sequence). CDR3 length equals 14 residues. The CDR3 coding sequence is TGCAGTGCTAGCTCGGGACGGGTCGGAGAGACCCAGTACTTC. This translates into CSASSGRVGETQYF.

This clonotype was seen ten or more times. This sequence joins TRBV15 and TRBJ2-1; maybe TRBD2 (6 bases). This CDR3 comprises 16 residues. Trimming took off 0 bases at V and 1 base at J, with 10 bases between the two ends. Germline V gene sequence: CDR1 LNHNV, CDR2 YYDKDF (reference sequence). The CDR3 bases are TGTGCCACCAGCAGAGACTGGGCGGGATCCTACAATGAGCAGTTCTTC. Translated: CATSRDWAGSYNEQFF.

This clonotype was recorded a few times. The J gene is TRBJ2-4, the V gene TRBV20-1; 7 bases are shared with TRBD1. V shed 1 base, J shed 0 bases, and the junction held 9 bases outside the gene matches. The CDR3 consists of 17 residues. Germline V CDR1 and CDR2: DFQATT, SNEGSKA (reference sequence). The CDR3 region has the DNA TGCAGTGCTAGAGGCCCGGGACAGAAATTAGCCAAAAACATTCAGTACTTC. This sequence encodes CSARGPGQKLAKNIQYF.

The sample holds many counts of this clonotype. The genes are TRBV5-5 and TRBJ2-5; a weak D match, TRBD2 (5 bases). V dropped 4 bases and J dropped 3 bases, with 13 bases sitting between them. Germline V gene sequence: CDR1 SGHKS, CDR2 YYEKEE (reference sequence). The CDR3 runs to 14 residues. In nucleotides, the CDR3 is TGTGCCAGCAGCCCTGGGTTAGCGAAAGAGACCCAGTACTTC. Amino acids: CASSPGLAKETQYF.

This clonotype was counted once. One base away lies a much larger clone, so this may be a sequencing read error. The chain links TRBV7-2 to TRBJ2-2, with no clear D. V lost 1 base, J lost 3 bases, and 0 bases lay in between. The CDR3 covers 12 residues. The germline gives CDR1 SGHTA, CDR2 FQGNSA. CDR3 loop: CASSLDTGELFF. CDR3 nucleotides: TGTGCCAGCAGCTTAGACACCGGGGAGCTGTTTTTT.

The table lists this clonotype with many counts. The chain's CDR3 is CSTGTEYQPQHF. The DNA of the CDR3 is TGCAGTACCGGGACAGAGTATCAGCCCCAGCATTTT. The chain combines TRBV20-1 with TRBJ1-5; 7 bases agree with TRBD1. J lost 5 bases, V lost 8 bases, and 6 bases had no gene match. Germline V gene lookup returns CDR1 DFQATT and CDR2 SNEGSKA (reference sequence). The CDR3 sequence is 12 residues long.

This clonotype was detected ten times or more. The rearrangement joins TRBV6-6 to TRBJ2-7; D unclear. The CDR3 covers 15 residues. V was cut by 6 bases and J by 2 bases, with 17 bases left in between. The germline CDR1 and CDR2 sequences are MNHNY and SVGAGI (reference sequence). CDR3 amino acids: CASSPLVKATYEQYF. The CDR3, as DNA: TGTGCCAGCAGCCCTCTCGTTAAGGCTACCTACGAGCAGTACTTC.

This clonotype was recorded many times. This chain connects TRBV5-1 to TRBJ1-6, with D possibly matching TRBD1 (6 bases). The V and J ends lost 5 bases and 5 bases respectively, with 11 bases between them. This CDR3 has 14 amino acids. Germline assignment: CDR1 SGHRS and CDR2 YFSETQ. CDR3 amino acids: CASRNREDNSPLHF. CDR3 nucleotides: TGCGCCAGCAGGAACAGGGAGGATAATTCACCCCTCCACTTT.